Listed here are 29 T cell receptor beta chains from one sample, sequenced in a study of PD-L1 blockade in urothelial cancer. Clones were read by immunoSEQ multiplex PCR, and TCRdb kept only the in-frame ones, dropping some. The data show approximately 79,000 clones, around 90% seen once. The specimen comprised PBMCs, sampled around atezolizumab (anti-PD-L1) treatment. The receptors originated from a woman between 65 and 79 years old with urothelial cancer.

The rearrangement links TRBV6-1 to TRBJ2-7, with D possibly matching TRBD2 (7 bases). There are 15 residues in the CDR3. Germline V lookup: CDR1 MNHNS, CDR2 SASEGT. The V and J ends lost 5 bases and 0 bases respectively, with 14 bases between them. CDR3 DNA: TGTGCCAGCAGTAGAGGGGGGACTACCTCCTACGAGCAGTACTTC. Its translation: CASSRGGTTSYEQYF.

The genes are TRBV5-6 and TRBJ2-7; 10 bases are a match to TRBD1. J gave up 3 bases and V 3 bases, and 3 bases lay outside the gene matches. The length of the CDR3 is 14 residues. CDR1 and CDR2 from the germline V gene are SGHDT and YYEEEE. CDR3 in amino acids: CASSSGQGRYEQYF. For the CDR3, the DNA is TGTGCCAGCAGCTCGGGACAGGGGCGCTACGAGCAGTACTTC.

The chain links TRBV6-6 to TRBJ2-1; TRBD2 might be the D (6 bases). Looked up from germline, CDR1 is MNHNY and CDR2 is SVGAGI (reference sequence). This CDR3 is built from 14 residues. V gave up 2 bases and J gave up 4 bases, with 9 bases separating them. The DNA for the CDR3 is TGTGCCAGCAGTTACGCAGGGAGGTACAATGAGCAGTTCTTC. It is translated as CASSYAGRYNEQFF.

The chain combines TRBV2 with TRBJ2-6; D is possibly TRBD1 (5 bases). V lost 6 bases, J lost 3 bases, and 12 bases lay in between. The CDR3 runs to 15 residues. Per germline, CDR1 SNHLY and CDR2 FYNNEI. CDR3 amino acids: CASSERQFGANVLTF. For the CDR3, the DNA is TGTGCCAGCAGCGAAAGACAGTTTGGGGCCAACGTCCTGACTTTC.

This clone was recorded once. V usage is TRBV19 and J usage is TRBJ1-5; D is uncertain. CDR1 and CDR2 from the germline V gene are LNHDA and SQIVND (reference sequence). This CDR3 comprises 13 residues. V lost 2 bases and J lost 4, with 6 bases in between. The CDR3 sequence is CASSISVNQPQHF. The CDR3 bases are TGTGCCAGTAGTATATCAGTTAATCAGCCCCAGCATTTT.

This clone appeared a single time. The CDR3 DNA sequence: TGTGCCACCAGCAGAGGCCGCGGGGGTTATGGAAACACCATATATTTT. Its translation: CATSRGRGGYGNTIYF. The chain has TRBV15 and TRBJ1-3; D perhaps matches TRBD1 (5 bases). Germline V gene lookup returns CDR1 LNHNV and CDR2 YYDKDF (reference sequence). This CDR3 comprises 16 residues. V lost 1 base and J lost 3, with 13 bases in between.

CDR3 bases: TGCAGCGTTGAGGGACAGAGCACTGAAGCTTTCTTT. Protein product: CSVEGQSTEAFF. The V and J genes are TRBV29-1 and TRBJ1-1; 7 bases agree with TRBD1. The CDR3 totals 12 residues. Losses at the gene ends were 3 bases for V and 4 bases for J; bases not matched to a gene: 2. Per the germline V gene, CDR1 is SQVTM and CDR2 is ANQGSEA.

The chain employs TRBV5-1 and TRBJ2-7; D not resolved. With 0 bases removed from V and 3 bases from J, the gap between germline ends came to 13 bases. The CDR3 runs 15 residues. The germline gives CDR1 SGHRS, CDR2 YFSETQ. The CDR3 DNA sequence: TGCGCCAGCAGCTTGGATGTTTTCGGAGTCTACGAGCAGTACTTC. This codes for CASSLDVFGVYEQYF.

In this sample, this clone turned up once. V gene TRBV9 combines with J gene TRBJ2-7; 8 bases map to TRBD2. The length of the CDR3 is 14 residues. V was pared by 4 bases and J by 5 bases, with 8 bases of the junction left unmatched. In germline, CDR1 is SGDLS, CDR2 YYNGEE. Here the CDR3 DNA reads TGTGCCAGCAGCCCCACCGGGGGGGATAACGAGCAGTACTTC. Translation: CASSPTGGDNEQYF.

This chain links TRBV6-1 with TRBJ2-7, with TRBD2 identical over 10 bases. Germline assignment: CDR1 MNHNS and CDR2 SASEGT. The CDR3 contains 14 residues. Trimming at V came to 6 bases and at J to 5 bases, leaving 7 bases not matched to a gene. CDR3 nucleotides: TGTGCCAGCAGGTCTAGCGGGGGCATCCACGAGCAGTACTTC. Translating gives CASRSSGGIHEQYF.

The rearrangement joins TRBV30 to TRBJ2-7; 10 nucleotides align to TRBD1. This CDR3 comprises 12 residues. V lost 7 bases, J lost 2 bases, and 2 bases stayed unmatched. The V gene's germline CDR1 is GTSNPN and CDR2 SVGIG (reference sequence). The CDR3, as DNA: TGTGCCTACGGACAGGGGGCCTACGAGCAGTACTTC. This encodes CAYGQGAYEQYF. The full variable domain, rest sourced from reference TRBV30 and TRBJ2-7, is SQTIHQWPATLVQPVGSPLSLECTVEGTSNPNLYWYRQAAGRGLQLLFYSVGIGQISSEVPQNLSASRPQDRQFILSSKKLLLSDSGFYLCAYGQGAYEQYFGPGTRLTVT.

The rearrangement links TRBV27 to TRBJ2-7, with 11 nucleotides matching TRBD1. This CDR3 region has 17 residues. The V and J ends lost 2 bases and 0 bases, in that order; junction bases with no gene match: 6. Germline V gene data show CDR1 as MNHEY and CDR2 as SMNVEV (reference sequence). In nucleotides, the CDR3 is TGTGCCAGCAGTTTAACCCCGGGACAGGGGGGCTCCTACGAGCAGTACTTC. Its translation: CASSLTPGQGGSYEQYF.

J is TRBJ2-7 and V is TRBV11-2; TRBD1 aligns across 9 bases. This CDR3 region has 14 residues. Per germline, CDR1 SGHAT and CDR2 FQNNGV. V dropped 8 bases and J dropped 4; count of bases not matched to a gene: 9. This chain's CDR3 is CASEPGTGTYEQYF. As DNA, the CDR3 is TGTGCCAGCGAACCCGGGACAGGGACGTACGAGCAGTACTTC. The full variable domain, with the rest looked up from reference TRBV11-2 and TRBJ2-7, is EAGVAQSPRYKIIEKRQSVAFWCNPISGHATLYWYQQILGQGPKLLIQFQNNGVVDDSQLPKDRFSAERLKGVDSTLKIQPAKLEDSAVYLCASEPGTGTYEQYFGPGTRLTVT.

The chain has TRBV6-6 and TRBJ2-5, with 10 bases identical to TRBD2. Looked up from germline, CDR1 is MNHNY and CDR2 is SVGAGI (reference sequence). The CDR3 spans 15 residues. Germline trimming cut 3 bases from V and 4 bases from J; bases unmatched to any gene: 5. DNA of the CDR3: TGTGCCAGCAGTTATAAGCGGGGGGGCGGAGAGACCCAGTACTTC. As protein: CASSYKRGGGETQYF.

The chain has TRBV6-1 and TRBJ1-5; 8 bases agree with TRBD1. This CDR3 spans 14 amino acids. CDR1 is MNHNS, CDR2 SASEGT, per germline. The V gene end was trimmed by 5 bases and the J gene end by 3 bases; junction bases not matched to a gene: 3. As DNA, the CDR3 is TGTGCCAGCAGTCGACAGGGGTTCAATCAGCCCCAGCATTTT. Translation: CASSRQGFNQPQHF.

This clone came up once. The CDR3 loop is CASSRAGYSYNEQFF. CDR3 sequence (DNA): TGTGCCAGCAGCAGAGCAGGGTACTCCTACAATGAGCAGTTCTTC. V and J are TRBV5-8 and TRBJ2-1; D possibly corresponds to TRBD1 (5 bases). The germline gives CDR1 SGHTS, CDR2 YDEGEE. V was cut by 4 bases and J by 0 bases, with 11 bases left in between. The CDR3 is 15 amino acids.

The chain combines TRBV5-1 with TRBJ2-2; D is perhaps TRBD1 (5 bases). The CDR3 totals 15 residues. Trimming took 1 base from V and 3 from J, leaving 10 bases between them. Germline loops: CDR1 SGHRS, CDR2 YFSETQ. CDR3 DNA: TGCGCCAGCAGCTTGTCAGGGAAGGACACCGGGGAGCTGTTTTTT. It is translated as CASSLSGKDTGELFF.

The rearrangement links TRBV11-2 to TRBJ1-1; D gene uncertain. CDR3 length: 14 residues. V lost 5 bases and J 1 base, leaving 11 bases between the germline ends. Germline V gives CDR1 SGHAT, CDR2 FQNNGV. The CDR3 region is CASSQNTENTEAFF. The CDR3 bases are TGTGCCAGCAGCCAAAATACAGAGAACACTGAAGCTTTCTTT. The whole variable domain, filled in from reference TRBV11-2 and TRBJ1-1, reads EAGVAQSPRYKIIEKRQSVAFWCNPISGHATLYWYQQILGQGPKLLIQFQNNGVVDDSQLPKDRFSAERLKGVDSTLKIQPAKLEDSAVYLCASSQNTENTEAFFGQGTRLTVV.

The chain has TRBV4-1 and TRBJ2-1; tentatively, D is TRBD2 (6 bases). CDR1 is MGHRA, CDR2 YSYEKL, per germline. Trimming pared 4 bases from V and 0 bases from J, leaving 13 bases between. The CDR3 is made up of 16 amino acids. In DNA, the CDR3 is TGCGCCAGCAGCCTAGCCGGGACTTTCTCCTACAATGAGCAGTTCTTC. Its translation is CASSLAGTFSYNEQFF.

This chain connects TRBV16 to TRBJ1-1; 11 positions agree with TRBD1. After removal of 2 bases from V and 1 base from J, the junction contained 6 bases not matched to a gene. Germline loops: CDR1 KGHSY, CDR2 FQNENV. This CDR3 spans 17 amino acids. The CDR3 DNA reads as TGTGCCAGCAGCCAAGGGAGGACAGGGGGCGAGAACACTGAAGCTTTCTTT. Protein product: CASSQGRTGGENTEAFF.

V is TRBV19 and J is TRBJ1-2, with D perhaps TRBD1 (5 bases). The CDR3 consists of 13 residues. V was cut by 3 bases and J by 8 bases, with 13 bases left in between. Germline loops: CDR1 LNHDA, CDR2 SQIVND (reference sequence). CDR3 loop: CASSMFRDGGYTF. In DNA, the CDR3 is TGTGCCAGTAGTATGTTCAGGGATGGAGGCTACACCTTC.

The rearrangement links TRBV27 to TRBJ1-2, with 7 bases lining up with TRBD1. The CDR3 is 14 amino acids. The J segment lost 5 bases and the V segment lost 5 bases, leaving 8 bases of the junction unmatched. Per the germline V gene, CDR1 is MNHEY and CDR2 is SMNVEV (reference sequence). In DNA form, the CDR3 reads TGTGCCAGCAGTGCCGACATGACAGGGTATGGCTACACCTTC. It yields the protein CASSADMTGYGYTF.

The rearrangement uses TRBV9 and TRBJ2-7; 13 nucleotides agree with TRBD2. This CDR3 comprises 15 residues. Germline CDR1 is SGDLS and CDR2 is YYNGEE. Trimming at V came to 2 bases and at J to 2 bases, leaving 1 base not matched to a gene. The CDR3 DNA reads TGTGCCAGCAGCGTTGGGACTAGCGGGGCCTACGAGCAGTACTTC. It yields the protein CASSVGTSGAYEQYF.

The rearrangement joins TRBV5-1 to TRBJ1-3; D gene unclear. The V end lost 3 bases, the J end lost 0 bases, and 19 bases lay between the germline ends. This CDR3 contains 18 residues. Germline CDR1 is SGHRS and CDR2 is YFSETQ. The CDR3 loop is CASSYYPGRDNSGNTIYF. For the CDR3, the DNA is TGCGCCAGCAGCTATTACCCCGGACGGGATAACTCTGGAAACACCATATATTTT.

V and J are TRBV11-3 and TRBJ1-4; 11 bases fit TRBD1. The CDR3 length is 18 residues. V lost 5 bases to trimming and J lost 3 bases; unmatched junction nucleotides: 11. CDR1 is SGHNT, CDR2 YENEEA, per germline. CDR3 nucleotides: TGTGCCAGCAGCATAGGCCCCGGACAGGGGGCGGCTAATGAAAAACTGTTTTTT. As protein: CASSIGPGQGAANEKLFF. The full variable domain, in which reference TRBV11-3 and TRBJ1-4 provide the parts outside the CDR3, is EAGVVQSPRYKIIEKKQPVAFWCNPISGHNTLYWYLQNLGQGPELLIRYENEEAVDDSQLPKDRFSAERLKGVDSTLKIQPAELGDSAVYLCASSIGPGQGAANEKLFFGSGTQLSVL.

The V gene is TRBV5-4, the J gene TRBJ2-3, with D perhaps matching TRBD1 (5 bases). This CDR3 has 15 residues. The ends were cut back, 4 bases at V and 1 base at J, with 13 bases in the middle. CDR1 is SGHNT, CDR2 YYREEE, per germline (reference sequence). CDR3 bases: TGTGCCAGCAGCCATCAGGGTACAGGCACAGATACGCAGTATTTT. Translated, it gives CASSHQGTGTDTQYF.

The chain couples TRBV5-1 to TRBJ2-7, with 11 bases matching TRBD2. CDR3 length: 14 residues. V shed 4 bases, J shed 4 bases, and the junction held 4 bases outside the gene matches. CDR1 is SGHRS, CDR2 YFSETQ, per germline. This CDR3 is CASSPTSGTYEQYF. CDR3 sequence (DNA): TGCGCCAGCAGCCCGACTAGCGGGACTTACGAGCAGTACTTC.

This clone was found a few times. V and J are TRBV9 and TRBJ1-4; D uncertain. The CDR3 length is 15 residues. Trimming took 1 base from V and 5 from J, leaving 12 bases between them. Germline CDR1 and CDR2: SGDLS and YYNGEE. CDR3: CASSVTSVPNEKLFF. In DNA form, the CDR3 reads TGTGCCAGCAGCGTAACTTCGGTTCCGAATGAAAAACTGTTTTTT.

V gene TRBV19 combines with J gene TRBJ1-1, with D perhaps matching TRBD1 (5 bases). V was trimmed by 6 bases and J by 0 bases, leaving 14 bases between them. This CDR3 contains 15 residues. CDR1 and CDR2 (germline): LNHDA, SQIVND (reference sequence). The CDR3 DNA sequence: TGTGCCAGTAGCTATTGGGGCAGGCTGAACACTGAAGCTTTCTTT. It codes for CASSYWGRLNTEAFF.